The clone carrying this T cell receptor beta chain was detected a few times. Its specificity is not known. RNA, once extracted, was reverse transcribed into cDNA for use as the sequencing template. Measured with immunoSEQ multiplex PCR; TCRdb has only the in-frame clones, and not every one. Of about 190,000 clones listed, 45% to 65% are singletons. These data come from a study of CD8+ T cells in alopecia areata. Overall study: Treated patients were scored for severity by percent of scalp affected.

The treatment is: oral pan-JAK inhibitor, 5-10 mg twice daily. Sampling of alopecia areata patients yielded lesional scalp punch biopsies as well as peripheral blood. This CDR3 contains 14 residues. The V gene's germline CDR1 is SQVTM and CDR2 ANQGSEA. Between the trimmed V and J ends, which lost 4 bases and 0 bases, there was a span of 11 bases. Study results and caveats: In blood and scalp, many expanded lesional clones persisted during tofacitinib. Across lesional scalp, and particularly alopecia totalis/universalis, clonality surpassed that of normal scalp.

The TCR originated in a human donor with alopecia areata. V gene TRBV29-1 combines with J gene TRBJ2-3; D gene uncertain. This specimen consisted of CD4+ T cells sorted from blood, obtained at week 4, from a patient treated with tofacitinib. CDR3 region: CSVVYWGSTDTQYF. The CDR3 DNA is TGCAGCGTTGTGTATTGGGGTAGCACAGATACGCAGTATTTT.